This T cell receptor (beta chain) stems from a study of Graves' ophthalmopathy and Graves' hyperthyroidism. Hyperthyroidism patients, all newly diagnosed, had under 2 months' duration and ages of 18 to 65. Additional autoimmune diseases, uncontrolled infections, pregnancy or lactation disqualified patients. PBMCs originated in roughly 10 ml of fresh peripheral blood. TCR beta CDR3 amplification used RNA transcripts. First-round RT-PCR used HTBI primers; second-round multiplex PCR followed. TCRdb analysed the multiplex PCR reads with MiXCR anew, one entry per CDR3 protein. The sample lists hundreds of thousands of distinct CDR3 sequences; 20% to 25% were seen once. This TCR was recovered from a woman younger than 35 with stable Graves' hyperthyroidism. Some clones in this sample may be carry-over from other donors' samples. The sequencing input was peripheral blood.

CDR3 DNA sequence: TGTGCCAGCAGACGATCCGGGACTAGCGGGAGAGAGACCCAGTACTTC. Amino acids: CASRRSGTSGRETQYF. V and J are TRBV6-2 or TRBV6-3 and TRBJ2-5; 14 bases map to TRBD2. Losses at the gene ends were 6 bases for V and 4 bases for J; bases not matched to a gene: 7. The CDR3 loop spans 16 amino acids. CDR1 and CDR2 (germline): MNHEY, SVGEGT.